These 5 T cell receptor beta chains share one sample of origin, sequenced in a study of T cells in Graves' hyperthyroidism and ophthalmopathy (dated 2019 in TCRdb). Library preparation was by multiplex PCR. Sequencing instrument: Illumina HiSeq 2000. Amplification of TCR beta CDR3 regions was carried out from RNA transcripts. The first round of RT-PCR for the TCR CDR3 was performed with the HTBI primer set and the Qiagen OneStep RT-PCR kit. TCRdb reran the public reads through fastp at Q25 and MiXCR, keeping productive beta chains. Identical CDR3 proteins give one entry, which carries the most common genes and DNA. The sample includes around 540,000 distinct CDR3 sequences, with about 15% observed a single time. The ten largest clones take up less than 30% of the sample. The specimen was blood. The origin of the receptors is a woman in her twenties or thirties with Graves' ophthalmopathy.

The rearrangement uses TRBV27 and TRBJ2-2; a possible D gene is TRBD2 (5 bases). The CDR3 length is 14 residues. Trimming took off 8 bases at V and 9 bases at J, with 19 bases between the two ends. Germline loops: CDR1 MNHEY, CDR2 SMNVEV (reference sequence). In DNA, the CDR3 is TGTGCCAGCTATGATACTAGGAGTCCCAGGGAGCTGTTTTTT. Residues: CASYDTRSPRELFF.

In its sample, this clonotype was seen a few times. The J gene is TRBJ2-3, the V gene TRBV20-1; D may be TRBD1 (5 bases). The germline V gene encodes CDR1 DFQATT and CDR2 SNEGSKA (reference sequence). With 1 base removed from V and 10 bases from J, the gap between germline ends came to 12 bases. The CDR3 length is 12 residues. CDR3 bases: TGCAGTGCTAGAGCGGGCCAGGGTCCGCAGTATTTT. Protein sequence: CSARAGQGPQYF.

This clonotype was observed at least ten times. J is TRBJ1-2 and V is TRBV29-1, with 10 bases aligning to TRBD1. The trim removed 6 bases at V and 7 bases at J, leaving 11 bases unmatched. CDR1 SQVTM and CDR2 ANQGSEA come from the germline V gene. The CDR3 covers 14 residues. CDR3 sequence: CSVDGQGVGSGYTF. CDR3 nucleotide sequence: TGCAGCGTCGACGGACAGGGGGTAGGGAGTGGCTACACCTTC.

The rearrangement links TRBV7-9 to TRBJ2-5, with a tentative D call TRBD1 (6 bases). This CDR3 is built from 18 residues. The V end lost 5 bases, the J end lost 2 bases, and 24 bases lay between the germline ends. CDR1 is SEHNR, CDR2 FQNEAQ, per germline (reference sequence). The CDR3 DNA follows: TGTGCCAGCAGCCCTCCATACTCCAGGGGCCCACGTCAAGAGACCCAGTACTTC. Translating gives CASSPPYSRGPRQETQYF.

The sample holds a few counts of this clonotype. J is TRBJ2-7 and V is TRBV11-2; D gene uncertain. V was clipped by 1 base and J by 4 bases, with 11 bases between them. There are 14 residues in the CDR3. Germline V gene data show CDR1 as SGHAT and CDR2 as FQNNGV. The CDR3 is CASSLGTRWYEQYF. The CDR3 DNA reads TGTGCCAGCAGCTTAGGCACCCGGTGGTACGAGCAGTACTTC. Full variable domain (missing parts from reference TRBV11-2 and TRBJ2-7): EAGVAQSPRYKIIEKRQSVAFWCNPISGHATLYWYQQILGQGPKLLIQFQNNGVVDDSQLPKDRFSAERLKGVDSTLKIQPAKLEDSAVYLCASSLGTRWYEQYFGPGTRLTVT.